Below, one T cell receptor (beta chain) is given with its context. Antigen unknown. These data originate in a study of T-cell memory formation after mild COVID-19. TCRdb re-derived calls from the 5' RACE reads in MiXCR, one entry per CDR3 protein. In the table there are about 110,000 distinct CDR3 sequences, 15% to 20% of which are singletons. Trimming took off 4 bases at V and 6 bases at J, with 15 bases between the two ends. Germline V gene sequence: CDR1 SGHDT, CDR2 YYEEEE. The CDR3 runs to 14 residues. Findings and caveats of the study: Later expanders leaned toward CD4+, whereas clones contracting from day 15 to 85 were balanced CD4/CD8.

This chain uses TRBV5-6 with TRBJ2-3; possible D gene TRBD2, 6 bases. This sequence was found in a young man who had mild COVID-19 (a few samples of this study predate the infection). Cell type and time point are not known. The sample was PBMCs or a T cell subset sorted from them (not recorded which). The CDR3 DNA reads TGTGCCAGCAGCAGAAGGGACTCCTGGGATACGCAGTATTTT. This encodes CASSRRDSWDTQYF.